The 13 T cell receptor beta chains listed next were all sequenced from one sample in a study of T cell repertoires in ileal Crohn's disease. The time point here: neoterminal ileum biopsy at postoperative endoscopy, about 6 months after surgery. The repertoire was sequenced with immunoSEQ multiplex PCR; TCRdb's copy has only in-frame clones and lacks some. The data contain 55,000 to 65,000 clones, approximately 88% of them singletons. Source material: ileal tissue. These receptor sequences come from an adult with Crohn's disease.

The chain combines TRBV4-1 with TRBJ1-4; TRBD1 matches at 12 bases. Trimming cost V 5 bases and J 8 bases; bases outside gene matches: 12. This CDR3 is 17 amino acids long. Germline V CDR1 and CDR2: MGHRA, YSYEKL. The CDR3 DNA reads TGCGCCAGCAGCTACCGGGACAGGGGGCGCGGGTCGGAAAAACTGTTTTTT. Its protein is CASSYRDRGRGSEKLFF.

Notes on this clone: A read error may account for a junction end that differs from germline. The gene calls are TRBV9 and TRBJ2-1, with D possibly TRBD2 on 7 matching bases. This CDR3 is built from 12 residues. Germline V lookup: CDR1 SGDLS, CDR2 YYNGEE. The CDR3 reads CASGGGGQELLF. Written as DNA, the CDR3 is TGTGCCAGCGGAGGCGGGGGACAAGAGTTGCTCTTC.

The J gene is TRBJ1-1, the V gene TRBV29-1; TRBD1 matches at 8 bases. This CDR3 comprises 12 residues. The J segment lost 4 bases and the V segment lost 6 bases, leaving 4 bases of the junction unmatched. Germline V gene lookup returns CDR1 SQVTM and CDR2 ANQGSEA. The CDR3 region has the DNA TGCAGCGTGATGACAGGGGCCACTGAAGCTTTCTTT. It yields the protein CSVMTGATEAFF.

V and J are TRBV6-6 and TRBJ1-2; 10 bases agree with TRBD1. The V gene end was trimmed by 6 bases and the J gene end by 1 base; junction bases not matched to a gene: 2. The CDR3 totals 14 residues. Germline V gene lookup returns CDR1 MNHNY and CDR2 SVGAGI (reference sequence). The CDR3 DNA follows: TGTGCCAGCAGGGGGACAGGGGATAACTATGGCTACACCTTC. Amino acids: CASRGTGDNYGYTF.

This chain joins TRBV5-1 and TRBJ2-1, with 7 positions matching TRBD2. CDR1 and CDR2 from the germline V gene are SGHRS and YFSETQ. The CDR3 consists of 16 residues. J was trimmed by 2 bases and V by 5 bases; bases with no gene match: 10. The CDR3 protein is CASRAQAGRTYNEQFF. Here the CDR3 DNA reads TGCGCCAGCAGAGCCCAAGCGGGAAGGACCTACAATGAGCAGTTCTTC.

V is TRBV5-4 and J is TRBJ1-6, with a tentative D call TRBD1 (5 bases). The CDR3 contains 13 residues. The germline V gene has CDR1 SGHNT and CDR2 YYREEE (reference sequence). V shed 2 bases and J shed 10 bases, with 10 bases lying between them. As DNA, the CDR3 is TGTGCCAGCAGCTTACAGGAGAGATCACCCCTCCACTTT. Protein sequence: CASSLQERSPLHF.

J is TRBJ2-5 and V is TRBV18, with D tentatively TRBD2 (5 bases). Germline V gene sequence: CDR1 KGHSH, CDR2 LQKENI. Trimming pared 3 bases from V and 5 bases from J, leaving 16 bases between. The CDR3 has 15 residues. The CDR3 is CASSPDVSSEETQYF. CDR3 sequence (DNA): TGTGCCAGCTCACCCGACGTTAGTAGCGAGGAGACCCAGTACTTC.

The CDR3 loop reads CASSLSPPGLAGGYEQYV. CDR3 coding DNA: TGTGCCAGCAGCTTATCCCCCCCCGGACTAGCGGGGGGATACGAGCAGTACGTC. V usage is TRBV7-2 and J usage is TRBJ2-7; 14 bases fit TRBD2. The CDR3 contains 18 residues. After removal of 2 bases from V and 4 bases from J, the junction contained 10 bases not matched to a gene. Germline V gene sequence: CDR1 SGHTA, CDR2 FQGNSA.

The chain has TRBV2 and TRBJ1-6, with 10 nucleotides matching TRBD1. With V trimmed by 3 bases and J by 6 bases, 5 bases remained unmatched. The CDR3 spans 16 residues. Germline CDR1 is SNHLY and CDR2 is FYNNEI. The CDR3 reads CASSDSWTGGNSPLHF. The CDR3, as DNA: TGTGCCAGCAGTGACTCCTGGACAGGGGGTAATTCACCCCTCCACTTT.

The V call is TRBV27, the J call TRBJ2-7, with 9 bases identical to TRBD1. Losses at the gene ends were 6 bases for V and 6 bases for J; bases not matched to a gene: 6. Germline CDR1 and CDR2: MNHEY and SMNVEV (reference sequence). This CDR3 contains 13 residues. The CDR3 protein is CASSTQGASEQYF. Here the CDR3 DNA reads TGTGCCAGCAGCACACAGGGGGCGAGCGAGCAGTACTTC.

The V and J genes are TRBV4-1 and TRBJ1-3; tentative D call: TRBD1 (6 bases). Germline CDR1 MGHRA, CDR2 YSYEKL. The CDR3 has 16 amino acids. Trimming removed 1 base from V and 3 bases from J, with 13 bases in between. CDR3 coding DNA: TGCGCCAGCAGCCAAGGAGAAGGGGGAATTGGAAACACCATATATTTT. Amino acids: CASSQGEGGIGNTIYF.

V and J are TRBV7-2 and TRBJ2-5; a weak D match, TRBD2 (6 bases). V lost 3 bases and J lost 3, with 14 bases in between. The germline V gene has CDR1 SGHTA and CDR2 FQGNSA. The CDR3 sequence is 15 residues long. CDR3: CASSFDFRGKETQYF. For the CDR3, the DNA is TGTGCCAGCAGCTTCGACTTCCGGGGGAAAGAGACCCAGTACTTC.

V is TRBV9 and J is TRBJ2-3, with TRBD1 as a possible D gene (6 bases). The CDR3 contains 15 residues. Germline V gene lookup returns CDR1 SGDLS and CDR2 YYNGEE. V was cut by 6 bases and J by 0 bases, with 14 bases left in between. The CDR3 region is CASNKGQRSTDTQYF. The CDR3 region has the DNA TGTGCCAGCAATAAAGGACAGCGGAGCACAGATACGCAGTATTTT.